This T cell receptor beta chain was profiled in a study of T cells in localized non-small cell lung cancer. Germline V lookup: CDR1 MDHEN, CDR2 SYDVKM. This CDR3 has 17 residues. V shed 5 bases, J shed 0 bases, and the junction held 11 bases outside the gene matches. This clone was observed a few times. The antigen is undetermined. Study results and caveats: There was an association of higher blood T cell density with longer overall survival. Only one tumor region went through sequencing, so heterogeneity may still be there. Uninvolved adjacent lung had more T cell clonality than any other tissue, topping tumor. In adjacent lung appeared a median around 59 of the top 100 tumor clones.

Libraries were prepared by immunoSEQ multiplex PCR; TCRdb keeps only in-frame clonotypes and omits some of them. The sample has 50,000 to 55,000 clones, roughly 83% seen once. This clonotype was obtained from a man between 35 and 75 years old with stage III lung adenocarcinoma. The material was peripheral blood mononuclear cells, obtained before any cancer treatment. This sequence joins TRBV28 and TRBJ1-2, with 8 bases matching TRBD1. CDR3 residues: CASSLIRTGFSNYGYTF. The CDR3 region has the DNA TGTGCCAGCAGTCTTATTCGGACAGGGTTTTCTAACTATGGCTACACCTTC.